The present T cell receptor (beta chain) was sequenced within a study of T cell clonotyping in hematopoietic cell transplantation. Findings of the study overall: Broader posttransplant TCR repertoire diversity was predicted by graft donor and pretransplant recipient Inverse Simpson Index values.

Profiled with immunoSEQ multiplex PCR; TCRdb holds only in-frame clones, not every one. The data show 5,000 to 7,500 clones, 75% to 90% seen once. Worth noting for this clone: Its antigen is not known.

Germline loops: CDR1 GTSNPN, CDR2 SVGIG (reference sequence). This CDR3 is built from 16 residues. J gave up 4 bases and V 0 bases, and 7 bases lay outside the gene matches. This sequence was found in a male patient in his thirties or forties who had an allogeneic stem cell transplant from an unrelated donor, so the T cells may come from the graft donor. Some clones in this sample may be carry-over from other donors' samples. V gene TRBV30 combines with J gene TRBJ2-4; TRBD1 agrees at 9 bases. This specimen was peripheral blood mononuclear cells, taken 100 days after allogeneic stem cell transplant. The DNA of the CDR3 is TGTGCCTGGAGTGTTGGACAGGGGATGTGGAAAAACATTCAGTACTTC. Its translation is CAWSVGQGMWKNIQYF. Together with reference TRBV30 and TRBJ2-4, the CDR3 gives the full variable domain: SQTIHQWPATLVQPVGSPLSLECTVEGTSNPNLYWYRQAAGRGLQLLFYSVGIGQISSEVPQNLSASRPQDRQFILSSKKLLLSDSGFYLCAWSVGQGMWKNIQYFGAGTRLSVL.